The T cell receptor beta chain described here comes from a study of blood T cell repertoires in COVID-19. Assay: immunoSEQ multiplex PCR; the TCRdb copy retains only in-frame clones and omits some. The sample has over 200,000 clones; around 80% are singletons. The V end was cut by 5 bases, the J end by 4 bases, with 11 bases between. Per germline, CDR1 SEHNR and CDR2 FQNEAQ (reference sequence). The CDR3 extends over 14 amino acids. The chain couples TRBV7-9 to TRBJ1-4; no clear D. This clonotype was obtained from a middle-aged man who had recovered from COVID-19. The source material was peripheral blood. Here the CDR3 DNA reads TGTGCCAGCAGCCCCGAGACAAGTAATGAAAAACTGTTTTTT. Amino acid sequence: CASSPETSNEKLFF. The full variable domain, with the rest looked up from reference TRBV7-9 and TRBJ1-4, is DTGVSQNPRHKITKRGQNVTFRCDPISEHNRLYWYRQTLGQGPEFLTYFQNEAQLEKSRLLSDRFSAERPKGSFSTLEIQRTEQGDSAMYLCASSPETSNEKLFFGSGTQLSVL.